This TCR beta chain was sequenced for a study of shared clonotypes between healthy human individuals. TCRdb keeps only in-frame clones here, not all; method: immunoSEQ multiplex PCR. Among about 2.1 million clones listed, roughly 93% were seen once. Cells designated naive CD8 were CD45RO-negative and were positively selected for CCR7, with terminally differentiated effector memory CD45RA+ cells excluded. The receptor was derived from a man younger than 35 in good health. Some clones in this sample may be carry-over from other donors' samples. What was sequenced was naive CD8+ T cells from PBMCs.

In nucleotides, the CDR3 is TGTGCCAGCAGCGTAGCCCTCGACAGGGGAGGGACTGAAGCTTTCTTT. This gives the protein CASSVALDRGGTEAFF. This rearrangement joins TRBV9 to TRBJ1-1, with 8 positions matching TRBD1. CDR3 size: 16 residues. The J segment lost 5 bases and the V segment lost 0 bases, leaving 9 bases of the junction unmatched. Germline values: CDR1 SGDLS, CDR2 YYNGEE.